This is a list of T cell receptor beta chains from one sample in a study of post-analysis software for immune sequencing data. MiXCR was run by TCRdb on the PCR reads, yielding one entry per CDR3 protein. The sample records roughly 670,000 distinct CDR3 sequences, roughly three fifths being singletons. The sequencing sample was made of blood. The source of these receptors is a girl under 10 years old with multiple sclerosis. CDR3s include the opening cysteine and the closing phenylalanine or tryptophan. D genes are given only for firm matches. Some rows mark clone size as missing; the rest say once, few, many or name a class of expanded clone.

d_call	clone_size	v_call	j_call	cdr3_nt	cdr3_aa
NA	NA	TRBV20-1	TRBJ1-2	TGCAGTGCCCCGGTCGGGAGCGGCTACACCTTC	CSAPVGSGYTF
TRBD2	NA	TRBV20-1	TRBJ2-7	TGCAGTGCTTTCGCTAGCGGGAGGGGGACCGAGCAGTACTTC	CSAFASGRGTEQYF
NA	once	TRBV6-2/TRBV6-3	TRBJ2-3	TGTGCCAGCAGTTTCCAGCGTGAATTCGCAGATACGCAGTATTTT	CASSFQREFADTQYF
TRBD1	few	TRBV9	TRBJ2-4	TGTGCCAGCAGCGTGCAGGGGGCAGGGGAGCAGTACTTC	CASSVQGAGEQYF
NA	NA	TRBV2	TRBJ1-2	TGTGCCACCACTCAAATCTCGGGGCAAGGCTACACCTTC	CATTQISGQGYTF
TRBD2	few	TRBV10-3	TRBJ2-7	TGTGCCATCAGTGAGCCTAGCGGGAGCGCGACCTACGAGCAGTACTTC	CAISEPSGSATYEQYF
NA	NA	TRBV27	TRBJ1-2	TGTGCCAGCAGTTTATTCCCGGGTAGCTATGGCTACACCTTC	CASSLFPGSYGYTF
TRBD1	NA	TRBV12-3/TRBV12-4	TRBJ1-3	TGTGCGTCTTTAGGGGGCCAAGGAAACACCATATATTTT	CASLGGQGNTIYF
TRBD1	NA	TRBV9	TRBJ2-3	TGTGCCAGCAGCTGGGGGACAGGGGGCACAGATACGCAGTATTTT	CASSWGTGGTDTQYF
TRBD1	NA	TRBV7-6	TRBJ1-2	TGTGCCAGCAGCCTGACAGGGGGCACTGGCTACACCTTC	CASSLTGGTGYTF
NA	NA	TRBV20-1	TRBJ2-3	TGCAATGCCCGGACCGCAGTCACAGATACGCAGTATTTT	CNARTAVTDTQYF
TRBD1	NA	TRBV9	TRBJ2-2	TGTGCCAGCAGCGGTCGAGGAACAGGGGGCGGAGACACCGGGGAGCTGTTTTTT	CASSGRGTGGGDTGELFF
NA	few	TRBV6-2/TRBV6-3	TRBJ1-1	TGTGCCAGCAGTTACTCGAGGGGTGGCACTGAAGCTTTCTTT	CASSYSRGGTEAFF
TRBD1	NA	TRBV2	TRBJ2-1	TGTGCCAGCAGATCGGGACAGGCGAACTACAATGAGCAGTTCTTC	CASRSGQANYNEQFF
NA	NA	TRBV28	TRBJ2-7	TGTGCCAGCAGTGACCGGGACTCCTACGAGCAGTACTTC	CASSDRDSYEQYF
NA	once	TRBV5-6	TRBJ1-5	TGTGCCAGCAGCTCGGGTTCACGCAATCAGCCCCAGCATTTT	CASSSGSRNQPQHF
TRBD1	NA	TRBV6-5	TRBJ2-1	TGTGCCAGCAGTTACTCAGGGACAGGTGGAGATGAGCAGTTCTTC	CASSYSGTGGDEQFF
TRBD1	NA	TRBV11-2	TRBJ2-1	TGTGCCAGCAGCTTACGAATTTGGGGGACAGGCCTTAATGAGCAGTTCTTC	CASSLRIWGTGLNEQFF
TRBD1	NA	TRBV11-2	TRBJ1-2	TGTGCCAGCAGCCAAAGACAGGGGGGTGGCTACACCTTC	CASSQRQGGGYTF
TRBD2	NA	TRBV20-1	TRBJ2-3	TGCAGTGCTAGAGATCAAGCGGGAGTCCGCCCAGATACGCAGTATTTT	CSARDQAGVRPDTQYF
NA	NA	TRBV29-1	TRBJ1-5	TGCAGCGTGTCGATAGAGGATAGCAGTCAGCCCCAGCATTTT	CSVSIEDSSQPQHF
NA	NA	TRBV11-2	TRBJ2-3	TGTGCCAGCAGCTTAGTCCGGGTGGCCACAGATACGCAGTATTTT	CASSLVRVATDTQYF
NA	NA	TRBV4-2	TRBJ2-1	TGTGCCAGCAGCCATGAGAGGCCTAATGAGCAGTTCTTC	CASSHERPNEQFF
TRBD2	NA	TRBV7-9	TRBJ2-3	TGTGCCACCGCTCTCAAACGGGACTACACAGATACGCAGTATTTT	CATALKRDYTDTQYF
NA	NA	TRBV20-1	TRBJ2-3	TGCAGTGCTAGAGATGGGGCGGTCACAGATACGCAGTATTTT	CSARDGAVTDTQYF
TRBD1	NA	TRBV12-3/TRBV12-4	TRBJ2-1	TGTGCCAGCAGCACTCCGGGACAGTACTCCTACAATGAGCAGTTCTTC	CASSTPGQYSYNEQFF
NA	NA	TRBV27	TRBJ1-1	TGTGCCAGCAGTTTGAAGGGGTACACTGAAGCTTTCTTT	CASSLKGYTEAFF
NA	NA	TRBV4-3	TRBJ1-2	TGCGCCAGCAGCCCCGACGAGGGGAACTTGAATGGCTACACCTTC	CASSPDEGNLNGYTF
NA	NA	TRBV7-9	TRBJ2-3	TGTGCCAGCGACACTTTTACCACAGATACGCAGTATTTT	CASDTFTTDTQYF
TRBD1	NA	TRBV5-1	TRBJ2-7	TGCACCAGCAGCTTGGGACAGGGATCCTACGAGCAGTACTTC	CTSSLGQGSYEQYF
NA	many	TRBV6-2/TRBV6-3	TRBJ2-3	TGTGCCAGCAGTTCTGCTAGCACAGATACGCAGTATTTT	CASSSASTDTQYF
NA	NA	TRBV5-1	TRBJ2-7	TGCGCCAGCCGACCACGGGCCGACTACTACGAGCAGTACTTC	CASRPRADYYEQYF
NA	few	TRBV10-3	TRBJ1-1	TGTGCCATCAGTGCCAGAGAGGCGGGCCATAGAGCTTTCTTT	CAISAREAGHRAFF
TRBD1	NA	TRBV2	TRBJ2-1	TGTGCCAGCAGTCCCCGCACCGGGACAGGGGTCAATGAGCAGTTCTTC	CASSPRTGTGVNEQFF
NA	NA	TRBV5-1	TRBJ2-3	TGCGCCAGCAGCACGAGCGGACCTAGCACAGATACGCAGTATTTT	CASSTSGPSTDTQYF
NA	NA	TRBV9	TRBJ1-3	TGTGCCAGCAGCGTACGAGGGGACTCAGGGACTGGAAACACCATATATTTT	CASSVRGDSGTGNTIYF
TRBD2	NA	TRBV5-1	TRBJ2-1	TGCGCCAGCAGCTTGCCCCACTCAACCGGGACTAGCGGGATGAGCTCCTACAATGAGCAGTTCTTC	CASSLPHSTGTSGMSSYNEQFF
NA	NA	TRBV6-2/TRBV6-3	TRBJ2-7	TGTGCCAGCAGTTACAGGACAGCTTACGAGCAGTACTTC	CASSYRTAYEQYF
NA	NA	TRBV20-1	TRBJ2-5	TGCAGTGCTAGAGATCGTCCCGAGACCCAGTACTTC	CSARDRPETQYF
NA	NA	TRBV20-1	TRBJ1-2	TGCAGTGCCAGGGTCGGGAGCTATGGCTACACCTTC	CSARVGSYGYTF
TRBD1	NA	TRBV12-3/TRBV12-4	TRBJ1-1	TGTGCCAGCAGTCCTGGCGGGACAGGGGGCGCAAGGACTGAAGCTTTCTTT	CASSPGGTGGARTEAFF
NA	once	TRBV9	TRBJ1-2	TGTGCCAGCAGCGTAGCTGGGGCAGATGGCTACACCTTC	CASSVAGADGYTF